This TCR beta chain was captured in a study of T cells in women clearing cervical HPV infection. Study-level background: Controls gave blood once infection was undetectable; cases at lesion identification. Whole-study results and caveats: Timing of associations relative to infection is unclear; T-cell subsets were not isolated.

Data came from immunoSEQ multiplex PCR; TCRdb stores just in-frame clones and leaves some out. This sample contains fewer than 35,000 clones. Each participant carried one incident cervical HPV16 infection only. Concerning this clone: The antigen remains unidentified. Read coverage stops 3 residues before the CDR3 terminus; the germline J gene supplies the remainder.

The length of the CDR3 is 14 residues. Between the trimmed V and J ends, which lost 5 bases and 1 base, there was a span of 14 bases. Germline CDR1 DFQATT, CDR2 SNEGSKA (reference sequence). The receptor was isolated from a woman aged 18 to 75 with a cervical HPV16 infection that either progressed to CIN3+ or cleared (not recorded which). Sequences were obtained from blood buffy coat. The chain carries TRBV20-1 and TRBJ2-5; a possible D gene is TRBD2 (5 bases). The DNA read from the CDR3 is TGCAGTGCTGATCTGCTAGCTGGCCAAGAGACC. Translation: CSADLLAGQET. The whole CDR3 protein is CSADLLAGQETQYF.